Listed below are T cell receptor beta chains from one sample, sequenced in a study of OX40 agonist ivuxolimab in advanced cancers. This table comes from immunoSEQ multiplex PCR, and its TCRdb copy is limited to in-frame clones, with some not included. The table has 40,000 to 55,000 clones, roughly 90% seen once. The material sequenced was CD4+ or CD8+ T cells sorted from blood, taken in a trial of the OX40 agonist ivuxolimab. These receptors were taken from an adult with an advanced solid tumor such as melanoma, head and neck, liver or kidney cancer. The CDR3 runs from the conserved cysteine through the conserved F or W. The D gene is left open where the match is weak. Size is omitted from some rows. Given values are once, few, many or a class for expanded clones.

clone size | D gene | J gene | V gene | CDR3 length | CDR3 protein | CDR3 DNA
once | . | TRBJ1-5 | TRBV4-1 | 15 | CASSQVASEYQPQHF | TGCGCCAGCAGCCAAGTGGCCAGCGAATATCAGCCCCAGCATTTT
once | . | TRBJ2-7 | TRBV6-6 | 11 | CASYGGYEQYF | TGTGCCAGTTATGGGGGGTACGAGCAGTACTTC
. | . | TRBJ2-1 | TRBV13 | 15 | CASSLALDPYNEQFF | TGTGCCAGCAGCCTAGCCCTTGATCCCTACAATGAGCAGTTCTTC
. | . | TRBJ1-1 | TRBV6-5 | 12 | CASSYSNTEAFF | TGTGCCAGCAGTTATTCGAACACTGAAGCTTTCTTT
. | . | TRBJ2-3 | TRBV30 | 16 | CAWEQGAGSSTDTQYF | TGTGCCTGGGAACAGGGAGCGGGGTCTAGCACAGATACGCAGTATTTT
. | . | TRBJ1-4 | TRBV5-4 | 16 | CASSLGAGFTNEKLFF | TGTGCCAGCAGCTTGGGTGCGGGGTTTACTAATGAAAAACTGTTTTTT
. | . | TRBJ1-5 | TRBV6-6 | 14 | CASHPGPGTQPQHF | TGTGCCAGTCATCCCGGGCCGGGTACGCAGCCCCAGCATTTT
. | . | TRBJ1-1 | TRBV13 | 14 | CASGPGPENTEAFF | TGTGCCAGTGGGCCGGGGCCAGAGAACACTGAAGCTTTCTTT
once | TRBD1 | TRBJ2-3 | TRBV7-7 | 16 | CASSLGQGVREDTQYF | TGTGCCAGCAGCCTCGGACAGGGGGTAAGGGAGGATACGCAGTATTTT
. | . | TRBJ1-1 | TRBV27 | 15 | CASSLSQGANTEAFF | TGTGCCAGCAGTTTATCCCAGGGCGCGAACACTGAAGCTTTCTTT
once | TRBD1 | TRBJ2-7 | TRBV2 | 14 | CASSGGTGLYEQYF | TGTGCCAGCAGTGGGGGGACAGGGCTCTACGAGCAGTACTTC
. | . | TRBJ2-1 | TRBV5-5 | 13 | CASSFREYNEQFF | TGTGCCAGCAGCTTTAGGGAATACAATGAGCAGTTCTTC
once | . | TRBJ2-5 | TRBV18 | 13 | CASSPDVQETQYF | TGTGCCAGCTCGCCGGACGTACAAGAGACCCAGTACTTC
. | . | TRBJ1-1 | TRBV18 | 13 | CASSRLQDLRAFF | TGTGCCAGCTCAAGACTACAGGACCTGAGGGCTTTCTTT
. | . | TRBJ2-1 | TRBV2 | 11 | CASRVFPRGFF | TGTGCCAGCAGGGTTTTTCCCCGGGGGTTCTTC
. | TRBD1 | TRBJ2-1 | TRBV27 | 16 | CASSYQGVWSYNEQFF | TGTGCCAGCAGTTACCAGGGGGTTTGGAGCTACAATGAGCAGTTCTTC
. | . | TRBJ1-3 | TRBV7-3 | 15 | CASSLFGGTGNTIYF | TGTGCCAGCAGCCTGTTTGGGGGAACTGGAAACACCATATATTTT
. | . | TRBJ1-1 | TRBV21-1 | 16 | CASSKRKWGVNTEAFF | TGTGCCAGCAGCAAAAGGAAGTGGGGTGTGAACACTGAAGCTTTCTTT
. | TRBD1 | TRBJ1-1 | TRBV2 | 12 | CVPGGVGTEAFF | TGTGTCCCAGGGGGCGTGGGCACTGAAGCTTTCTTT
. | . | TRBJ2-3 | TRBV5-6 | 12 | CASSSSADTQYF | TGTGCCAGCAGCTCTTCAGCAGATACGCAGTATTTT
. | TRBD2 | TRBJ2-1 | TRBV6-5 | 15 | CASSYELAGWNEQFF | TGTGCCAGCAGTTACGAACTAGCGGGTTGGAATGAGCAGTTCTTC
few | . | TRBJ1-2 | TRBV11-2 | 13 | CASSLVPLGGYTF | TGTGCCAGCAGCTTAGTACCCCTCGGGGGCTACACCTTC
few | TRBD2 | TRBJ2-5 | TRBV6-1 | 16 | CASSETAGGSQETQYF | TGTGCCAGCAGTGAAACCGCGGGAGGGTCTCAAGAGACCCAGTACTTC
. | . | TRBJ2-7 | TRBV7-9 | 12 | CASSPDGNEQYF | TGTGCCAGCAGCCCAGACGGTAACGAGCAGTACTTC
. | . | TRBJ1-6 | TRBV5-5 | 19 | CASSLFATLGEEYNSPLHF | TGTGCCAGCAGCTTGTTTGCGACCCTGGGGGAAGAGTATAATTCACCCCTCCACTTT
. | . | TRBJ2-7 | TRBV9 | 13 | CASSVTPSYEQYF | TGTGCCAGCAGCGTAACCCCTAGTTACGAGCAGTACTTC
. | TRBD1 | TRBJ2-7 | TRBV27 | 16 | CASSLSKGQASLEQYF | TGTGCCAGCAGTTTATCGAAGGGACAGGCTTCTCTCGAGCAGTACTTC
. | . | TRBJ1-5 | TRBV30 | 16 | CAWSVRFLGTGQPQHF | TGTGCCTGGAGTGTACGCTTTCTGGGTACTGGTCAGCCCCAGCATTTT
once | TRBD1 | TRBJ2-2 | TRBV29-1 | 18 | CSVELRDRDSPNTGELFF | TGCAGCGTTGAATTGAGGGACAGGGATTCCCCGAACACCGGGGAGCTGTTTTTT
. | . | TRBJ2-7 | TRBV5-1 | 11 | CASSLATEQYF | TGCGCCAGCAGCTTGGCCACCGAGCAGTACTTC
. | TRBD2 | TRBJ2-3 | TRBV6-4 | 15 | CASSDGGGSADTQYF | TGTGCCAGCAGTGACGGCGGGGGGAGTGCAGATACGCAGTATTTT
. | . | TRBJ2-1 | TRBV4-1 | 15 | CASSQDIRQGYEQFF | TGCGCCAGCAGCCAAGATATTCGCCAGGGGTATGAGCAGTTCTTC
. | TRBD2 | TRBJ2-7 | TRBV25-1 | 16 | CASRTAGGALDGEQYF | TGTGCCAGCAGGACAGCGGGGGGGGCCTTGGATGGCGAGCAGTACTTC
. | TRBD1 | TRBJ1-5 | TRBV6-1 | 15 | CASSEVAAGGQPQHF | TGTGCCAGCAGTGAAGTGGCGGCAGGGGGACAGCCCCAGCATTTT
. | . | TRBJ1-2 | TRBV5-4 | 14 | CASSPLLEVYGYTF | TGTGCCAGCAGCCCTCTATTGGAGGTCTATGGCTACACCTTC
. | . | TRBJ1-4 | TRBV15 | 15 | CATSSRQRHNEKLFF | TGTGCCACCAGCAGCCGACAGAGACATAATGAAAAACTGTTTTTT
. | . | TRBJ1-2 | TRBV6-5 | 11 | CASTGDYGYTF | TGTGCCAGCACAGGGGACTATGGCTACACCTTC
. | . | TRBJ2-7 | TRBV10-3 | 12 | CAIGYGDYEQYF | TGTGCCATCGGGTACGGGGACTACGAGCAGTACTTC
. | . | TRBJ2-7 | TRBV29-1 | 13 | CSVEAPGLWEQYF | TGCAGCGTTGAAGCACCAGGGTTGTGGGAGCAGTACTTC
once | TRBD1 | TRBJ2-7 | TRBV5-1 | 14 | CASSLDRRGPEQYF | TGCGCCAGCAGCTTAGACCGAAGGGGGCCCGAGCAGTACTTC
. | TRBD1 | TRBJ1-2 | TRBV11-2 | 16 | CASSKWGQGPSYGYTF | TGTGCCAGCAGCAAATGGGGACAGGGACCTTCCTATGGCTACACCTTC
. | TRBD2 | TRBJ2-3 | TRBV23-1 | 16 | CASSQSLGLAGDTQYF | TGCGCCAGCAGTCAATCGTTGGGACTAGCGGGAGATACGCAGTATTTT
. | . | TRBJ2-7 | TRBV2 | 13 | CASIGGRGHEQYF | TGTGCCAGCATTGGGGGCAGGGGCCACGAGCAGTACTTC
. | . | TRBJ2-7 | TRBV30 | 13 | CAWRTESSYEQYF | TGTGCCTGGAGGACGGAGAGTTCCTACGAGCAGTACTTC
. | . | TRBJ2-1 | TRBV7-9 | 14 | CASSLNVRGNEQFF | TGTGCCAGCAGCTTAAATGTAAGGGGAAATGAGCAGTTCTTC